These T cell receptor beta chains were read from a single sample in a study of T cells in Graves' hyperthyroidism and ophthalmopathy. MiXCR, applied by TCRdb to the multiplex PCR reads, yields one record per CDR3 protein. The data show approximately 530,000 distinct CDR3 sequences, with 20% seen just once and 45% to 50% held by the top ten. The specimen sequenced was blood. These receptors were collected from a middle-aged man with Graves' ophthalmopathy. The CDR3 runs from the conserved cysteine through the conserved F or W. D genes are given only for firm matches. Not every row has a clone size; where given, it reads once, few, many or a size class.

d_call,j_call,clone_size,v_call,cdr3_aa,cdr3_nt
TRBD2,TRBJ2-7,.,TRBV29-1,CSVRPGTTNSYEQYF,TGCAGCGTTCGTCCCGGGACTACCAACTCCTACGAGCAGTACTTC
TRBD1,TRBJ2-7,once,TRBV12-3/TRBV12-4,CASSPDRGVEQYF,TGTGCCAGCAGTCCCGACAGGGGGGTCGAGCAGTACTTC
.,TRBJ2-7,few,TRBV7-9,CASSLGITYEQYF,TGTGCCAGCAGCTTAGGGATAACCTACGAGCAGTACTTC
TRBD1,TRBJ1-2,.,TRBV10-3,CAKLNRDRGLLIYGYTF,TGTGCCAAGCTAAACCGGGACAGGGGCCTTCTTATCTATGGCTACACCTTC
.,TRBJ2-3,.,TRBV5-1,CASSLIIAEEASTDTQYF,TGCGCCAGCAGCTTAATTATAGCGGAGGAGGCTAGCACAGATACGCAGTATTTT
.,TRBJ1-5,.,TRBV5-6,CAGSFGGSNQPQHF,TGTGCCGGCAGCTTTGGGGGAAGCAATCAGCCCCAGCATTTT
TRBD1,TRBJ2-1,many,TRBV5-4,CASSLGTGAPGREQFF,TGTGCCAGCAGCTTAGGGACAGGGGCCCCAGGTCGTGAGCAGTTCTTC
.,TRBJ2-1,few,TRBV20-1,CSARGGATTYNEQFF,TGCAGTGCTAGGGGGGGTGCCACCACCTACAATGAGCAGTTCTTC
.,TRBJ2-3,few,TRBV2,CASNIGGGAPDTQYF,TGTGCCAGCAATATCGGAGGGGGGGCCCCAGATACGCAGTATTTT
.,TRBJ2-1,many,TRBV7-8,CASSLRFSNEQFF,TGTGCCAGCAGCTTAAGGTTTTCGAATGAGCAGTTCTTC
.,TRBJ2-7,.,TRBV27,CASGWAQTKEQYF,TGTGCCAGCGGATGGGCGCAAACTAAGGAGCAGTACTTC
.,TRBJ1-3,.,TRBV3-1,CASSRPISGNTIYF,TGTGCCAGCAGCCGACCAATCTCTGGAAACACCATATATTTT
TRBD1,TRBJ1-2,.,TRBV4-2,CASSQVLRQGSSGYTF,TGTGCCAGCAGCCAAGTGTTGAGACAGGGGTCGTCCGGCTACACCTTC
TRBD2,TRBJ2-1,few,TRBV12-3/TRBV12-4,CASSFRAGGGNEQFF,TGTGCCAGCAGTTTTAGAGCGGGGGGAGGCAATGAGCAGTTCTTC
TRBD1,TRBJ2-7,many,TRBV5-5,CASSLGDSQDKSYEQYF,TGTGCCAGCAGCTTGGGGGACAGCCAGGACAAATCCTACGAGCAGTACTTC
.,TRBJ1-2,few,TRBV2,CASIPAGPKGGYTF,TGTGCCAGCATACCGGCAGGGCCTAAGGGGGGCTACACCTTC
.,TRBJ1-1,few,TRBV4-1,CASSQSSGEAFF,TGCGCCAGCAGCCAAAGTAGCGGGGAAGCTTTCTTT
TRBD2,TRBJ2-3,many,TRBV5-1,CASSLGSSGRTDTQYF,TGCGCCAGCAGCTTGGGGTCTAGCGGTCGCACAGATACGCAGTATTTT
TRBD1,TRBJ2-7,many,TRBV28,CASTQGLGQGAGEQYF,TGTGCCAGCACCCAAGGATTGGGACAGGGGGCCGGCGAGCAGTACTTC
.,TRBJ2-1,many,TRBV5-1,CASSPLLDTYNEQFF,TGCGCCAGCAGCCCTCTACTAGATACCTACAATGAGCAGTTCTTC
TRBD2,TRBJ2-3,many,TRBV30,CAWTSGGAADTQYF,TGTGCCTGGACGAGCGGGGGGGCCGCAGATACGCAGTATTTT
TRBD2,TRBJ2-5,many,TRBV11-2,CASSKGGLAGQETQYF,TGTGCCAGCAGCAAGGGAGGACTAGCGGGTCAAGAGACCCAGTACTTC
TRBD1,TRBJ2-7,many,TRBV20-1,CSARSDRGLYEQYF,TGCAGTGCTAGGTCGGACAGGGGACTTTACGAGCAGTACTTC
.,TRBJ2-7,.,TRBV18,CASSPPNHKDFYEQYF,TGTGCCAGCTCACCACCGAATCACAAGGATTTCTACGAGCAGTACTTC
TRBD1,TRBJ2-7,.,TRBV20-1,CSARQGIMYEQYF,TGCAGTGCCCGACAGGGGATTATGTACGAGCAGTACTTC
.,TRBJ2-7,few,TRBV6-5,CASSYIRSGGQTVYEQYF,TGTGCCAGCAGTTACATTAGGTCCGGTGGCCAGACAGTTTACGAGCAGTACTTC
.,TRBJ1-5,.,TRBV30,CPWNEGKNQPQHF,TGTCCCTGGAACGAAGGGAAAAATCAGCCCCAGCATTTT
.,TRBJ2-5,many,TRBV30,CAWSVLIQETQYF,TGTGCCTGGAGTGTACTGATACAAGAGACCCAGTACTTC
TRBD1,TRBJ2-7,.,TRBV9,CASSAGDRGHMSVYEQYF,TGTGCCAGCAGCGCTGGGGACAGGGGACACATGAGTGTGTACGAGCAGTACTTC
.,TRBJ1-2,.,TRBV10-3,CASSEALQADYGYTF,TGTGCCAGCAGTGAAGCGCTGCAGGCAGATTATGGCTACACCTTC
TRBD2,TRBJ2-1,.,TRBV5-1,CASSFAGTSADNEQFF,TGCGCCAGCAGCTTTGCCGGGACTAGCGCCGACAATGAGCAGTTCTTC
.,TRBJ1-4,few,TRBV6-1,CASSDRGNGELFF,TGTGCCAGCAGTGATCGGGGGAATGGGGAACTGTTTTTT
TRBD1,TRBJ1-1,many,TRBV3-1,CASSQGTGAFF,TGTGCCAGCAGCCAAGGGACAGGGGCTTTCTTT
.,TRBJ2-7,many,TRBV20-1,CSARLLYEQYF,TGCAGTGCTAGATTGCTCTACGAGCAGTACTTC
TRBD1,TRBJ2-7,few,TRBV9,CASSVSGGDHEQYF,TGTGCCAGCAGCGTATCAGGGGGCGACCACGAGCAGTACTTC
.,TRBJ2-7,few,TRBV15,CATSRDRFLDEQYF,TGTGCCACCAGCAGAGATCGCTTCCTCGACGAGCAGTACTTC
TRBD2,TRBJ2-1,.,TRBV4-1,CASSRRPEAGGLYNEQFF,TGCGCCAGCAGCCGCAGACCCGAAGCGGGGGGGTTATACAATGAGCAGTTCTTC
.,TRBJ1-6,few,TRBV27,CASSPATGRGSPLHF,TGTGCCAGCAGTCCCGCGACGGGACGTGGTTCACCCCTCCACTTT
.,TRBJ2-7,few,TRBV20-1,CSARDVREGDEQYF,TGCAGTGCTAGAGATGTTCGGGAAGGGGACGAGCAGTACTTC
.,TRBJ1-4,many,TRBV5-1,CASSSGQITNEKLFF,TGCGCCAGCAGCTCCGGACAGATTACTAATGAAAAACTGTTTTTT
.,TRBJ1-6,few,TRBV7-3,CASSLRGDSPLHF,TGTGCCAGCAGCTTAAGGGGTGACTCACCCCTCCACTTT
TRBD2,TRBJ2-2,.,TRBV4-1,CASSLSGRERHTGELFF,TGCGCCAGCAGCCTATCAGGGCGGGAGAGGCACACCGGGGAGCTGTTTTTT
TRBD1,TRBJ2-2,few,TRBV12-3/TRBV12-4,CAIRQGWNTGELFF,TGTGCCATTCGACAGGGATGGAACACCGGGGAGCTGTTTTTT
.,TRBJ2-7,.,TRBV20-1,CSAFFPREASGYEQYF,TGCAGTGCCTTTTTCCCAAGGGAGGCCAGCGGCTACGAGCAGTACTTC
.,TRBJ2-7,many,TRBV28,CASSFRGVASYEQYF,TGTGCCAGCAGTTTCAGGGGAGTGGCATCCTACGAGCAGTACTTC
.,TRBJ2-6,few,TRBV28,CASSVGSGANVLTF,TGTGCCAGCAGCGTAGGCTCTGGGGCCAACGTCCTGACTTTC
.,TRBJ1-6,few,TRBV28,CASRPPQGYNSPLHF,TGTGCCAGCAGGCCCCCCCAGGGATATAATTCACCCCTCCACTTT
TRBD1,TRBJ1-2,.,TRBV6-1,CASSNPDRGNGYTF,TGTGCCAGCAGCAATCCTGACAGGGGTAATGGCTACACCTTC